Shown below are 10 T cell receptor beta chains from a single sample sequenced in a study of T cells in Graves' hyperthyroidism and ophthalmopathy. What was amplified from RNA transcripts were TCR beta CDR3 regions. An initial round of RT-PCR targeting the TCR CDR3 relied on the HTBI primer set. TCRdb redid the calling of the multiplex PCR reads with MiXCR, one entry per CDR3 protein. The table lists about 360,000 distinct CDR3 sequences, less than 15% of them singletons. Sequencing used blood. The receptor source for this set is a man aged 25 to 40 with Graves' hyperthyroidism that later progressed to Graves' ophthalmopathy.

Ten or more counts support this clonotype. The chain carries TRBV20-1 and TRBJ1-1; unclear D gene. This CDR3 has 11 amino acids. V lost 1 base and J 7 bases, leaving 7 bases between the germline ends. CDR1 and CDR2 (germline): DFQATT, SNEGSKA (reference sequence). The CDR3 coding sequence is TGCAGTGCTAGAGGCCAGGTTGAAGCTTTCTTT. It yields the protein CSARGQVEAFF.

Ten or more counts support this clonotype. The rearrangement links TRBV5-1 to TRBJ1-2, with D possibly TRBD1 on 6 matching bases. Germline V gives CDR1 SGHRS, CDR2 YFSETQ. Trimming stripped 4 bases from V and 3 bases from J, with 10 bases between. This CDR3 spans 13 amino acids. CDR3 coding DNA: TGCGCCAGCAGCGGGGGCCTCCACTATGGCTACACCTTC. It specifies CASSGGLHYGYTF. The full variable domain, in which reference TRBV5-1 and TRBJ1-2 provide the parts outside the CDR3, is KAGVTQTPRYLIKTRGQQVTLSCSPISGHRSVSWYQQTPGQGLQFLFEYFSETQRNKGNFPGRFSGRQFSNSRSEMNVSTLELGDSALYLCASSGGLHYGYTFGSGTRLTVV.

This clonotype appeared many times. The chain recombines TRBV12-3 or TRBV12-4 with TRBJ2-7; TRBD2 agrees at 8 bases. This CDR3 region has 14 residues. V lost 6 bases to trimming and J lost 3 bases; unmatched junction nucleotides: 7. This CDR3 reads CASSPGGARYEQYF. In DNA, the CDR3 is TGTGCCAGCAGCCCGGGGGGGGCCCGCTACGAGCAGTACTTC.

This clonotype turned up a few times. The chain uses TRBV6-1 and TRBJ2-7, with 7 bases identical to TRBD1. This CDR3 is 15 amino acids long. J was trimmed by 3 bases and V by 5 bases; bases with no gene match: 10. The germline V gene encodes CDR1 MNHNS and CDR2 SASEGT. The CDR3 nucleotides are TGTGCCAGCAGTCCTACCAAGACAGGGATCTACGAGCAGTACTTC. The encoded protein is CASSPTKTGIYEQYF.

This clonotype has a count of ten or more. The gene calls are TRBV12-3 or TRBV12-4 and TRBJ1-1, with no clear D. The CDR3 loop spans 14 amino acids. Trimming took 4 bases from V and 11 from J, leaving 20 bases between them. DNA of the CDR3: TGTGCCAGCAGTTCTTACTTCCTACGTAGCCCGGCTTTCTTT. It yields the protein CASSSYFLRSPAFF.

This clonotype was observed at least ten times. This sequence joins TRBV11-2 and TRBJ1-5; no reliable D call. V was clipped by 4 bases and J by 4 bases, with 14 bases between them. The germline gives CDR1 SGHAT, CDR2 FQNNGV. There are 15 residues in the CDR3. The CDR3 bases are TGTGCCAGCAGCTCTCCTCATACGGGGAATCAGCCCCAGCATTTT. Translated: CASSSPHTGNQPQHF.

Ten or more counts support this clonotype. The rearrangement links TRBV28 to TRBJ2-3; D gene unclear. CDR1 and CDR2 from the germline V gene are MDHEN and SYDVKM. V was pared by 5 bases and J by 0 bases, with 12 bases between. This CDR3 spans 15 amino acids. The CDR3 DNA reads as TGTGCCAGCAGTACCGCCTCGTCTAGCACAGATACGCAGTATTTT. Amino acids: CASSTASSSTDTQYF.

The rearrangement joins TRBV7-8 to TRBJ1-4; possible D gene TRBD1, 6 bases. From germline, CDR1 is SGHVS and CDR2 FQNEAQ. The length of the CDR3 is 14 residues. Trimming took off 3 bases at V and 7 bases at J, with 12 bases between the two ends. The CDR3, as DNA: TGTGCCAGCAGCTTCATTGACAGGTCTGAAAAACTGTTTTTT. This encodes CASSFIDRSEKLFF.

This clonotype came up many times. The V gene is TRBV7-2, the J gene TRBJ2-3, with D possibly matching TRBD1 (5 bases). CDR1 and CDR2 from the germline V gene are SGHTA and FQGNSA. CDR3 size: 15 residues. Trimming pared 1 base from V and 6 bases from J, leaving 14 bases between. The CDR3 nucleotides read TGTGCCAGCAGCTTAGTTCAGGGCCTCCAGGATACGCAGTATTTT. Residues: CASSLVQGLQDTQYF.

There are many counts of this clonotype. The CDR3 spells CASIPGPTVGELFF. The CDR3 DNA sequence: TGTGCCAGCATTCCGGGACCAACCGTGGGGGAGCTGTTTTTT. V usage is TRBV12-3 or TRBV12-4 and J usage is TRBJ2-2; D tentatively fits TRBD1 or TRBD2 (5 bases each). CDR3 length: 14 residues. Between the trimmed V and J ends, which lost 7 bases and 8 bases, there was a span of 17 bases.